One and the same sample provided the 22 T cell receptor beta chains below, sequenced in a study of control samples from healthy donors and cancer patients. Assay: immunoSEQ multiplex PCR; the TCRdb copy retains only in-frame clones and omits some. The profile shows 100,000 to 150,000 clones, just under 95% of them singletons. Sequenced: blood. The receptors come from a man in his late teens or twenties in good health.

The V and J genes are TRBV7-3 and TRBJ2-6; no reliable D call. The CDR3 covers 14 residues. Germline V gene data show CDR1 as SGHTA and CDR2 as FQGTGA. Trimming removed 0 bases at V and 4 bases at J, with 4 bases between. DNA of the CDR3: TGTGCCAGCAGCTTAACGGGCGGGGCCAACGTCCTGACTTTC. Its protein product is CASSLTGGANVLTF.

This clone was recorded once. The V and J genes are TRBV2 and TRBJ2-1; D possibly corresponds to TRBD2 (5 bases). The length of the CDR3 is 12 residues. V lost 6 bases and J 7 bases, leaving 10 bases between the germline ends. Germline CDR1 reads SNHLY; CDR2 reads FYNNEI. In DNA, the CDR3 is TGTGCCAGCAGAGTGTCGGGGAATGAGCAGTTCTTC. As protein: CASRVSGNEQFF.

The rearrangement joins TRBV19 to TRBJ1-5; D unclear. Germline V gives CDR1 LNHDA, CDR2 SQIVND (reference sequence). This CDR3 region has 15 residues. The V and J ends lost 1 base and 5 bases respectively, with 12 bases between them. The CDR3 reads CASSIGWADHQPQHF. DNA of the CDR3: TGTGCCAGTAGTATAGGTTGGGCCGACCATCAGCCCCAGCATTTT.

CDR3 region: CASSRRPGTLSYNSPLHF. In DNA, the CDR3 is TGTGCCAGCAGCCGACGCCCAGGAACCCTCTCCTATAATTCACCCCTCCACTTT. V and J are TRBV4-2 and TRBJ1-6; no firm D call. This CDR3 comprises 18 residues. Deletions cut 4 bases from V and 0 bases from J, with 16 bases between. Germline V gene data show CDR1 as LGHNA and CDR2 as YNFKEQ.

The chain joins TRBV28 to TRBJ1-4, with D possibly being TRBD1 (5 bases). Germline CDR1 is MDHEN and CDR2 is SYDVKM. V was pared by 6 bases and J by 4 bases, with 12 bases between. The CDR3 totals 14 residues. The CDR3 DNA follows: TGTGCCAGCAGGTCAGGGATGGTTAATGAAAAACTGTTTTTT. It specifies CASRSGMVNEKLFF.

This chain joins TRBV25-1 and TRBJ2-5, with 10 bases aligning to TRBD2. The CDR3 spans 18 residues. Germline V lookup: CDR1 MGHDK, CDR2 SYGVNS. V gave up 2 bases and J gave up 1 base; unmatched junction bases: 10. The CDR3: CASSEVSLAGVPQETQYF. CDR3 DNA sequence: TGTGCCAGCAGTGAAGTGTCGCTAGCGGGGGTCCCCCAAGAGACCCAGTACTTC.

V gene TRBV10-3 combines with J gene TRBJ2-3; 13 positions agree with TRBD2. The CDR3 has 17 amino acids. V trimming: 3 bases; J trimming: 9 bases; junction bases outside the gene matches: 12. CDR1 ENHRY and CDR2 SYGVKD come from the germline V gene. CDR3 in DNA: TGTGCCATCAGTGACCGATGGACTAGCGGGGGACAATCGACGCAGTATTTT. Its translation: CAISDRWTSGGQSTQYF.

This chain joins TRBV4-2 and TRBJ1-1, with TRBD1 matching over 8 bases. This CDR3 region has 14 residues. J lost 5 bases, V lost 1 base, and 3 bases had no gene match. Looked up from germline, CDR1 is LGHNA and CDR2 is YNFKEQ. This CDR3 is CASSQVTGGTEAFF. In DNA, the CDR3 is TGTGCCAGCAGCCAAGTTACAGGGGGGACTGAAGCTTTCTTT.

By share, this clone ranks as medium-sized (0.01 to 0.1%). The sample contains more than one DNA sequence encoding this CDR3. The chain uses TRBV6-4 and TRBJ2-2, with TRBD2 as a possible D gene (6 bases). This CDR3 is built from 13 residues. V lost 4 bases, J lost 3 bases, and 6 bases lay in between. Germline V CDR1 and CDR2: MRHNA, SNTAGT. CDR3 amino acids: CASSGGDTGELFF. The CDR3 bases are TGTGCCAGCAGTGGGGGGGACACCGGGGAGCTGTTTTTT.

The chain has TRBV7-2 and TRBJ2-7; 11 positions agree with TRBD2. V was clipped by 1 base and J by 2 bases; unmatched bases: 1. Germline-derived CDR1 and CDR2 are SGHTA and FQGNSA. CDR3 length: 15 residues. CDR3 residues: CASSLVAGGPYEQYF. Written as DNA, the CDR3 is TGTGCCAGCAGCTTAGTAGCGGGGGGGCCCTACGAGCAGTACTTC.

J is TRBJ1-1 and V is TRBV2, with D possibly matching TRBD1 (6 bases). CDR1 and CDR2 (germline): SNHLY, FYNNEI. V was clipped by 3 bases and J by 10 bases, with 15 bases between them. The CDR3 has 13 residues. The CDR3 reads CASSDGRGGGAFF. The CDR3 DNA follows: TGTGCCAGCAGTGATGGGAGAGGGGGAGGAGCTTTCTTT.

The rearrangement links TRBV7-3 to TRBJ2-7; D perhaps matches TRBD2 (7 bases). V shed 5 bases and J shed 4 bases, with 12 bases lying between them. Germline V gene lookup returns CDR1 SGHTA and CDR2 FQGTGA. This CDR3 has 13 amino acids. Here the CDR3 reads CASSPGGRYEQYF. Here the CDR3 DNA reads TGTGCCAGCAGCCCCGGGGGGCGGTACGAGCAGTACTTC.

J is TRBJ1-3 and V is TRBV5-5; a possible D gene is TRBD1 (5 bases). The CDR3 spans 14 residues. The V end lost 2 bases, the J end lost 7 bases, and 13 bases lay between the germline ends. Germline CDR1 reads SGHKS; CDR2 reads YYEKEE (reference sequence). The CDR3 coding sequence is TGTGCCAGCAGCTTACGGGACCCCGAGAACACCATATATTTT. This translates into CASSLRDPENTIYF.

J is TRBJ2-3 and V is TRBV5-1; 13 nucleotides match TRBD2. Germline trimming cut 4 bases from V and 2 bases from J; bases unmatched to any gene: 4. Per the germline V gene, CDR1 is SGHRS and CDR2 is YFSETQ. The CDR3 totals 16 residues. CDR3: CASSMTSGGYTDTQYF. CDR3 in DNA: TGCGCCAGCAGCATGACTAGCGGGGGGTACACAGATACGCAGTATTTT.

V gene TRBV6-2 or TRBV6-3 combines with J gene TRBJ1-2; D is perhaps TRBD1 (6 bases). The CDR3 covers 16 residues. The germline gives CDR1 MNHEY, CDR2 SVGEGT. V lost 6 bases and J 7 bases, leaving 24 bases between the germline ends. CDR3 amino acids: CASSQDPQGLTIGYTF. CDR3 bases: TGTGCCAGCAGCCAGGACCCACAGGGCCTTACTATTGGCTACACCTTC.

The chain uses TRBV5-5 and TRBJ2-7; D possibly corresponds to TRBD2 (6 bases). V was pared by 5 bases and J by 3 bases, with 18 bases between. CDR1 SGHKS and CDR2 YYEKEE come from the germline V gene (reference sequence). The CDR3 spans 15 residues. The chain's CDR3 is CASRGTGTLLYEQYF. CDR3 nucleotide sequence: TGTGCCAGCAGGGGGACCGGGACTCTACTCTACGAGCAGTACTTC.

This clone has just one count. V is TRBV7-9 and J is TRBJ1-1; no firm D call. Germline V gene lookup returns CDR1 SEHNR and CDR2 FQNEAQ (reference sequence). V dropped 3 bases and J dropped 0 bases, with 14 bases sitting between them. The CDR3 loop spans 16 amino acids. Here the CDR3 reads CASSFYAASMNTEAFF. The CDR3 DNA reads as TGTGCCAGCAGCTTCTACGCGGCCAGCATGAACACTGAAGCTTTCTTT. Full variable domain (missing parts from reference TRBV7-9 and TRBJ1-1): DTGVSQNPRHKITKRGQNVTFRCDPISEHNRLYWYRQTLGQGPEFLTYFQNEAQLEKSRLLSDRFSAERPKGSFSTLEIQRTEQGDSAMYLCASSFYAASMNTEAFFGQGTRLTVV.

Details on this clone: The sample holds other DNA sequences that translate to the same CDR3. The rearrangement joins TRBV12-5 to TRBJ2-2; 9 bases match TRBD2. The CDR3 loop spans 13 amino acids. V shed 6 bases, J shed 5 bases, and the junction held 1 base outside the gene matches. The germline gives CDR1 LGHNT, CDR2 FRNRAP. The CDR3 bases are TGTGCTAGTGGGCGGGGGGGTACCGGGGAGCTGTTTTTT. Protein: CASGRGGTGELFF.

The table lists this clone with a count of one. The V call is TRBV6-8, the J call TRBJ2-3; 9 bases agree with TRBD2. J was trimmed by 2 bases and V by 6 bases; bases with no gene match: 9. The CDR3 is 16 residues long. CDR1 and CDR2 (germline): MNHGY, SAAAGT. CDR3 amino acids: CASSANSGGHTDTQYF. The CDR3 DNA follows: TGTGCCAGCAGCGCGAACAGCGGGGGGCACACAGATACGCAGTATTTT.

The chain has TRBV30 and TRBJ1-6, with a possible D match to TRBD1 (5 bases). Germline assignment: CDR1 GTSNPN and CDR2 SVGIG (reference sequence). The V end was cut by 8 bases, the J end by 5 bases, with 19 bases between. The CDR3 length is 15 residues. CDR3 DNA sequence: TGTGCCCACATCCCCGGGACGGCGAATAATTCACCCCTCCACTTT. This sequence encodes CAHIPGTANNSPLHF.

The rearrangement links TRBV27 to TRBJ1-2; 7 bases line up with TRBD1. With V trimmed by 6 bases and J by 7 bases, 14 bases remained unmatched. Looked up from germline, CDR1 is MNHEY and CDR2 is SMNVEV (reference sequence). This CDR3 has 15 amino acids. CDR3 bases: TGTGCCAGCAGAGGGGGGGCAGGGGGGTCCTTTGGCTACACCTTC. It encodes CASRGGAGGSFGYTF.

Here the CDR3 reads CASTPYGKGGLGGQYF. The CDR3 coding sequence is TGTGCCAGCACCCCTTATGGGAAGGGGGGGCTAGGAGGGCAGTACTTC. V gene TRBV27 combines with J gene TRBJ2-7; TRBD2 might be the D (7 bases). Germline loops: CDR1 MNHEY, CDR2 SMNVEV (reference sequence). The CDR3 is 16 residues long. V dropped 7 bases and J dropped 9 bases, with 28 bases sitting between them.